The present TCR beta chain was sequenced within a study of blood T cell repertoires in COVID-19. Turning to the study itself: PBMCs, B-cell-depleted T cells, or T cells provided the cDNA or gDNA that made up the material.

The count of this clone is one. Only in-frame clones appear in the TCRdb table, and some are missing; sequencing was by immunoSEQ multiplex PCR. The sample shows under 300,000 clones, 84% of them seen only once. V was pared by 4 bases and J by 5 bases, with 21 bases between. Per germline, CDR1 SGHNT and CDR2 YYREEE (reference sequence). The CDR3 runs 17 residues. Sequenced: peripheral blood. The source of this sequence is a man aged 45-65 years with acute or convalescent COVID-19. V and J are TRBV5-4 and TRBJ2-2, with D perhaps TRBD2 (6 bases). The CDR3 protein is CASSIAGTGGNTGELFF. Here the CDR3 DNA reads TGTGCCAGCAGCATAGCAGGTACCGGGGGTAATACCGGGGAGCTGTTTTTT.